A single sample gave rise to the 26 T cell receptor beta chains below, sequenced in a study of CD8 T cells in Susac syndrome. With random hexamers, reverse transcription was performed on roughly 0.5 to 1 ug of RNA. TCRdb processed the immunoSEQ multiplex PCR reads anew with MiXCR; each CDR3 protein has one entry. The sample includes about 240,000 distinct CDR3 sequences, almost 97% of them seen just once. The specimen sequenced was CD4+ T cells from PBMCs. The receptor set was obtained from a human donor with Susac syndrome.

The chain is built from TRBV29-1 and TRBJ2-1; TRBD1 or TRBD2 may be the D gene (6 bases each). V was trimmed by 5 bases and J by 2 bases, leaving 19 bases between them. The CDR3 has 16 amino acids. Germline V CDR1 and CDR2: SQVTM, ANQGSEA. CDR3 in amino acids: CSVPRGTAAAYNEQFF. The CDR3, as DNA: TGCAGCGTTCCAAGGGGGACTGCGGCGGCCTACAATGAGCAGTTCTTC.

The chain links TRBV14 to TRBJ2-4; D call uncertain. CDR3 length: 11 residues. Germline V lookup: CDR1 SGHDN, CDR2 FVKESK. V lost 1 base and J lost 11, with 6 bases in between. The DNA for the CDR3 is TGTGCCAGCAGCCAAGCCCCCGTTCAGTACTTC. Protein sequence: CASSQAPVQYF.

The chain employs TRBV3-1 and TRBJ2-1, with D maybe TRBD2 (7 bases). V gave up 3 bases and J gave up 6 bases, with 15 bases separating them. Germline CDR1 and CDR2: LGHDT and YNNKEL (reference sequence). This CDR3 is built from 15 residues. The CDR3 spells CASSQGGGALNEQFF. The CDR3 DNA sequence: TGTGCCAGCAGCCAGGGAGGGGGGGCGCTCAATGAGCAGTTCTTC.

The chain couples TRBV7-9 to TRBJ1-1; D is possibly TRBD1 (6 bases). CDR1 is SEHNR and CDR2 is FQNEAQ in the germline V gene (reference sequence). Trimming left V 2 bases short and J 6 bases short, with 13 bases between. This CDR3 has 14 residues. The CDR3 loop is CASSLKQGRAEAFF. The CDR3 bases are TGTGCCAGCAGCTTAAAACAGGGTAGGGCTGAAGCTTTCTTT.

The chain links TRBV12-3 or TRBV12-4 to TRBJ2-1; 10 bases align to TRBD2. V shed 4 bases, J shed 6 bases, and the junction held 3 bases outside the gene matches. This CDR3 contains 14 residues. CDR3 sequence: CASSSRLAGNEQFF. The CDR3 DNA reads TGTGCCAGCAGTTCCCGACTAGCGGGCAATGAGCAGTTCTTC.

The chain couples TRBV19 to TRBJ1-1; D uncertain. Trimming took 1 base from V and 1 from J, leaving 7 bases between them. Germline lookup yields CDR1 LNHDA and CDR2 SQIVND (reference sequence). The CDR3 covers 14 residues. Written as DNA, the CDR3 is TGTGCCAGTAGTATAGGGCAACGGAACACTGAAGCTTTCTTT. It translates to CASSIGQRNTEAFF.

CDR3: CSVQGGGPSRYGYTF. The CDR3 DNA sequence: TGCAGCGTCCAGGGAGGAGGTCCGTCCCGCTATGGCTACACCTTC. The chain has TRBV29-1 and TRBJ1-2; TRBD1 is a possible D gene (5 bases). The CDR3 is 15 residues long. V lost 6 bases, J lost 4 bases, and 21 bases lay in between. Germline-derived CDR1 and CDR2 are SQVTM and ANQGSEA.

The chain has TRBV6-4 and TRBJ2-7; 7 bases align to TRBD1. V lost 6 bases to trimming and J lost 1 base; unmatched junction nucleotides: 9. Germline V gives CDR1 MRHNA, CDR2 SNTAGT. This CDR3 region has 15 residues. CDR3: CASRIRDSLSYEQYF. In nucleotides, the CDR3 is TGTGCCAGCAGGATCCGGGACAGCTTGTCCTACGAGCAGTACTTC.

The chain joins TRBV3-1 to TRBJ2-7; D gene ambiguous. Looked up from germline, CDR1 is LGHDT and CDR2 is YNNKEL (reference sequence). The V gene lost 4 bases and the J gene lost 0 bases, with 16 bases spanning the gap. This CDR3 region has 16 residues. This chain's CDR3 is CASSRRLSGGSYEQYF. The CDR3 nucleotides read TGTGCCAGCAGCCGCAGGTTGAGTGGTGGCTCCTACGAGCAGTACTTC.

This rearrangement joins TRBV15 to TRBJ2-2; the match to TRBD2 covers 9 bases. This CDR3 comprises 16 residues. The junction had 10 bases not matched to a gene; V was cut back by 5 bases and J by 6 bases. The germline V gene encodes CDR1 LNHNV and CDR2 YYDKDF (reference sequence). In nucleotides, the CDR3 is TGTGCCACCAGCCCCCGCGAGACTAGCGGCGCCGGGGAGCTGTTTTTT. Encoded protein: CATSPRETSGAGELFF.

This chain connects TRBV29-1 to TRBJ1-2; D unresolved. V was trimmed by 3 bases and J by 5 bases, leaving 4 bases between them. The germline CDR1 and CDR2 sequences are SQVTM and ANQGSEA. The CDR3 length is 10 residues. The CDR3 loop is CSVDRYGYTF. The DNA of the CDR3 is TGCAGCGTTGACAGATATGGCTACACCTTC. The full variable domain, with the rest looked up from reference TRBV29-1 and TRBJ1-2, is SAVISQKPSRDICQRGTSLTIQCQVDSQVTMMFWYRQQPGQSLTLIATANQGSEATYESGFVIDKFPISRPNLTFSTLTVSNMSPEDSSIYLCSVDRYGYTFGSGTRLTVV.

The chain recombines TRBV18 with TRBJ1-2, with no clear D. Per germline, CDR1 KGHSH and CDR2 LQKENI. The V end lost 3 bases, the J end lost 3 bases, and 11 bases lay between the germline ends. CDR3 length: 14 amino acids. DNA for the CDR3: TGTGCCAGCTCACCTGGTGAGGAGTACTATGGCTACACCTTC. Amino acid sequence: CASSPGEEYYGYTF.

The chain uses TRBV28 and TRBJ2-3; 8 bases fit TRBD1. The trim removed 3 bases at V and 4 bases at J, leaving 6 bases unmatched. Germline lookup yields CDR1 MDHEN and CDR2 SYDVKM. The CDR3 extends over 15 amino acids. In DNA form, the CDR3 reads TGTGCCAGCAGTTTTTGGACAGGGAGGTCAGATACGCAGTATTTT. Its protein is CASSFWTGRSDTQYF.

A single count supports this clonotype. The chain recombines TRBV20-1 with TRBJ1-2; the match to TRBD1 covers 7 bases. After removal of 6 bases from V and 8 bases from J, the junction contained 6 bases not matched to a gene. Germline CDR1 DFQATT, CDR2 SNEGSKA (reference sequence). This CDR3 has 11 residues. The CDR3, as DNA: TGCAGTGCCTGGGACAGTGAGGGCTACACCTTC. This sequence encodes CSAWDSEGYTF.

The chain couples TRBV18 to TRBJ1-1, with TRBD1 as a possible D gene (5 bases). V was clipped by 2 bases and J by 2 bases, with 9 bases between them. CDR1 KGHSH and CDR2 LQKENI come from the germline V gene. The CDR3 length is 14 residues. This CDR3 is CASSPFDSNTEAFF. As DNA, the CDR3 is TGTGCCAGCTCACCATTCGACAGCAACACTGAAGCTTTCTTT.

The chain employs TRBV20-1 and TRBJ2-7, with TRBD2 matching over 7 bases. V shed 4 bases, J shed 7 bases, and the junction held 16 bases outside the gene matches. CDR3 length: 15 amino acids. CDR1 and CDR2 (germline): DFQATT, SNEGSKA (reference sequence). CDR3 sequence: CSANPSGSLPLEQYF. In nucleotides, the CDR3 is TGCAGTGCTAACCCTAGCGGCAGCCTTCCTTTGGAGCAGTACTTC.

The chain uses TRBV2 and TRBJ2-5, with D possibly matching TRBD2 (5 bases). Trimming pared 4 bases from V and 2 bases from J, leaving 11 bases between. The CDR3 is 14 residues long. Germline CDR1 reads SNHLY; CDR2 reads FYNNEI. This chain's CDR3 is CASSGGPLQETQYF. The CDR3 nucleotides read TGTGCCAGCAGTGGAGGGCCCTTACAAGAGACCCAGTACTTC.

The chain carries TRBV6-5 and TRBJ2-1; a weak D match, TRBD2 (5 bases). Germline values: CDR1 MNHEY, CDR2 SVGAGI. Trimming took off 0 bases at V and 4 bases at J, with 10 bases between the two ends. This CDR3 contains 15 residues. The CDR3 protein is CASSYSLAQYNEQFF. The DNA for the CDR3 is TGTGCCAGCAGTTACTCGCTAGCTCAGTACAATGAGCAGTTCTTC.

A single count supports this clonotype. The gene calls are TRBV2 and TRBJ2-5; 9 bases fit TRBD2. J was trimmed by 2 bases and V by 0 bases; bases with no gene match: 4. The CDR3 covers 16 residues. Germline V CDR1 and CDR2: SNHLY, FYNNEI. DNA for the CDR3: TGTGCCAGCAGTGAAGCCAGGACTAGCGAACAAGAGACCCAGTACTTC. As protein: CASSEARTSEQETQYF. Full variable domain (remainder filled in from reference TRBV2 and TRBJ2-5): EPEVTQTPSHQVTQMGQEVILRCVPISNHLYFYWYRQILGQKVEFLVSFYNNEISEKSEIFDDQFSVERPDGSNFTLKIRSTKLEDSAMYFCASSEARTSEQETQYFGPGTRLLVL.

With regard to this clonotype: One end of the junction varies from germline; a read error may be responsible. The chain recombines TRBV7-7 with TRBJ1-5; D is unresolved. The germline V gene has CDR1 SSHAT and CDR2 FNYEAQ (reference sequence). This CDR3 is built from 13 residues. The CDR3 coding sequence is TGTGCTAGCAGCTTAGCTTGGGATCAGCCCCAGCATTTT. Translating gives CASSLAWDQPQHF.

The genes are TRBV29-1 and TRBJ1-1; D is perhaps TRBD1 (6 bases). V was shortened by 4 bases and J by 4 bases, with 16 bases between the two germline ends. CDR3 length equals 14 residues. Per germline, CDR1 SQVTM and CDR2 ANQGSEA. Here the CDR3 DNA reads TGCAGCGTTGTCAGGGGCATGACTGGCACTGAAGCTTTCTTT. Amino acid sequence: CSVVRGMTGTEAFF. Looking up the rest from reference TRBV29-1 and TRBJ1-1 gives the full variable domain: SAVISQKPSRDICQRGTSLTIQCQVDSQVTMMFWYRQQPGQSLTLIATANQGSEATYESGFVIDKFPISRPNLTFSTLTVSNMSPEDSSIYLCSVVRGMTGTEAFFGQGTRLTVV.

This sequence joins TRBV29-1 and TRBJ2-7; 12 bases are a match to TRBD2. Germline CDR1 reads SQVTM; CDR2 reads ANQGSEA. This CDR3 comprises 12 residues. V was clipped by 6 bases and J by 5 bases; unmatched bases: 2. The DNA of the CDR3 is TGCAGCGTGGGACTAGCGGGTAACGAGCAGTACTTC. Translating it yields CSVGLAGNEQYF.

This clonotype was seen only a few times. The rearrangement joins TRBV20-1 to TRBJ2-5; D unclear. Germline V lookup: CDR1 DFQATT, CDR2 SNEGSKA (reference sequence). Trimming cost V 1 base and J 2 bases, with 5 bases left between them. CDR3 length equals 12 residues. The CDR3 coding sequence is TGCAGTGCTAGAGGTTTACAAGAGACCCAGTACTTC. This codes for CSARGLQETQYF.

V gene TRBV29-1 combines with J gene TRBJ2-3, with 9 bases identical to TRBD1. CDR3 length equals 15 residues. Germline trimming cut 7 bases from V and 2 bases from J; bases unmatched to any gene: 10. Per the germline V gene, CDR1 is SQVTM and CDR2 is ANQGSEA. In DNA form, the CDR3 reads TGCAGCGCTTTGGGACAGGGTGTTGCCACAGATACGCAGTATTTT. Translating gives CSALGQGVATDTQYF.

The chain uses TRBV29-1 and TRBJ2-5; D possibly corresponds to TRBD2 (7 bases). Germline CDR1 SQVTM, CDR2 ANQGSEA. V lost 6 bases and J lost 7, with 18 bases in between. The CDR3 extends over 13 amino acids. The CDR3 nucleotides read TGCAGCGTGGTTAACGGGGGGCAGGGGACCCAGTACTTC. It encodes CSVVNGGQGTQYF.

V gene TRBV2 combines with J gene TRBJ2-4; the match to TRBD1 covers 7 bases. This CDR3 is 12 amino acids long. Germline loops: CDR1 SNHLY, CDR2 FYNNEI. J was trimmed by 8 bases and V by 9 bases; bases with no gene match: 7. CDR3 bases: TGTGCCAGTGCGGAAGGGGGCTACATTCAGTACTTC. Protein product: CASAEGGYIQYF.